The table lists the clone carrying this TCR beta chain with a few counts. The junction and the germline gene differ at one end; a read error may be behind it. These data originate in a study of blood T cell repertoires in COVID-19. Study context: Nucleic acid was either cDNA or gDNA, and it came from T cells, B-cell-depleted T cells, or PBMCs.

There are 14 residues in the CDR3. CDR1 PRHDT and CDR2 FYEKMQ come from the germline V gene (reference sequence). Methods used by the authors: Quantification of nucleated cells was approximated via reference gene primer amplification. Using immunoSEQ multiplex PCR, the repertoire was profiled, and TCRdb retains in-frame clones only, with some absent. V, J and clone size derive from that table, while D and trimming were established from the DNA sequence. This sample has roughly 200,000 clones; approximately 86% occur once, and the top ten carry around 5.5%. Material for sequencing was PBMCs or T cells enriched from blood (not recorded which). The receptor was isolated from a woman between 55 and 75 years old with acute COVID-19. V usage is TRBV13 and J usage is TRBJ1-2; 9 positions match TRBD1. CDR3 in amino acids: CASSFGDRTGAKDF. The CDR3 bases are TGTGCCAGCAGCTTTGGGGACCGGACAGGGGCAAAGGATTTC.